These T cell receptor beta chains were read from a single sample in a study of T cell changes during pregnancy in multiple sclerosis. Data came from immunoSEQ multiplex PCR; TCRdb stores just in-frame clones and leaves some out. The sample consists of 75,000 to 80,000 clones, roughly 91% of them appearing once. The sequences come from peripheral blood, collected after pregnancy. The receptor set was obtained from a female donor in good health, enrolled as a control in a pregnancy study. Each CDR3 is given with its conserved first and last residue. The order of the fields is V gene, J gene, D gene, clone size, CDR3 DNA, CDR3 protein. D genes are given only for firm matches. Some rows mark clone size as missing; the rest say once, few, many or name a class of expanded clone.

V gene: TRBV10-1
J gene: TRBJ1-1
D gene: .
clone size: .
CDR3 DNA: TGCGCCAGCAGTGAGTCGTTGAGGCGTCAAGCTTTCTTT
CDR3 protein: CASSESLRRQAFF

V gene: TRBV30
J gene: TRBJ1-4
D gene: .
clone size: .
CDR3 DNA: TGTGCCTGGATCCCTGACAGGTCCCCGGAAAAACTGTTTTTT
CDR3 protein: CAWIPDRSPEKLFF

V gene: TRBV5-4
J gene: TRBJ1-1
D gene: TRBD1
clone size: .
CDR3 DNA: TGTGCCAGCAGCTTGGGGGGGACAGGAACGAACACTGAAGCTTTCTTT
CDR3 protein: CASSLGGTGTNTEAFF

V gene: TRBV19
J gene: TRBJ2-3
D gene: TRBD2
clone size: .
CDR3 DNA: TGTGCCAGTAGTATGGGACTAGCGGGGGGCACAGATACGCAGTATTTT
CDR3 protein: CASSMGLAGGTDTQYF

V gene: TRBV5-1
J gene: TRBJ1-4
D gene: .
clone size: .
CDR3 DNA: TGCGCCAGCAGCTTGGAACAGGGAGCTGCAACTAATGAAAAACTGTTTTTT
CDR3 protein: CASSLEQGAATNEKLFF

V gene: TRBV18
J gene: TRBJ1-5
D gene: TRBD1
clone size: .
CDR3 DNA: TGTGCCAGCTCATATACAGGGGAAAGACAGCCCCAGCATTTT
CDR3 protein: CASSYTGERQPQHF

V gene: TRBV9
J gene: TRBJ2-1
D gene: .
clone size: many
CDR3 DNA: TGTGCCAGCAGCGTAGTAATAGACCAAGAGGGCAGAAAATCCTACAATGAGCAGTTCTTC
CDR3 protein: CASSVVIDQEGRKSYNEQFF

V gene: TRBV6-6
J gene: TRBJ1-2
D gene: TRBD1
clone size: .
CDR3 DNA: TGTGCCAGCAGTTACGACAGACAGGGGGGCTACACCTTC
CDR3 protein: CASSYDRQGGYTF

V gene: TRBV5-5
J gene: TRBJ2-1
D gene: .
clone size: .
CDR3 DNA: TGTGCCAGCAGGGGCGGGAACTCCTACAATGGGCAGTTCTTC
CDR3 protein: CASRGGNSYNGQFF

V gene: TRBV2
J gene: TRBJ2-2
D gene: .
clone size: .
CDR3 DNA: TGTGCCAGCAGGAGGCGAGAGGGCACCGGGGAGCTGTTTTTT
CDR3 protein: CASRRREGTGELFF

V gene: TRBV2
J gene: TRBJ2-3
D gene: .
clone size: .
CDR3 DNA: TGTGCCAGCAGTGACCGAAGGGGATCCCCAAGCACAGATACGCAGTATTTT
CDR3 protein: CASSDRRGSPSTDTQYF

V gene: TRBV15
J gene: TRBJ2-5
D gene: TRBD2
clone size: .
CDR3 DNA: TGTGCCACCAGCAGCCGGACTAGCGGAAAAGAGACCCAGTACTTC
CDR3 protein: CATSSRTSGKETQYF

V gene: TRBV2
J gene: TRBJ1-5
D gene: .
clone size: .
CDR3 DNA: TGTGCCAGCAGTGAAACCGGTCGTAATCAGCCCCAGCATTTT
CDR3 protein: CASSETGRNQPQHF

V gene: TRBV5-1
J gene: TRBJ1-5
D gene: .
clone size: .
CDR3 DNA: TGCGCCAGCAGCTTGAGACAAGCTAGCAATCAGCCCCAGCATTTT
CDR3 protein: CASSLRQASNQPQHF

V gene: TRBV30
J gene: TRBJ2-7
D gene: TRBD2
clone size: .
CDR3 DNA: TGTGCCTGGAGTGTACCAACTGGCGGGGGTACCCCCTACGAGCAGTACTTC
CDR3 protein: CAWSVPTGGGTPYEQYF

V gene: TRBV21-1
J gene: TRBJ1-2
D gene: .
clone size: .
CDR3 DNA: TGTGCCAGCATCCCGGAACTATATGGCTACACCTTC
CDR3 protein: CASIPELYGYTF

V gene: TRBV5-4
J gene: TRBJ2-7
D gene: .
clone size: .
CDR3 DNA: TGTGCCAGCAGCATCAGGGGCGAGCAGTACTTC
CDR3 protein: CASSIRGEQYF

V gene: TRBV27
J gene: TRBJ1-5
D gene: TRBD1
clone size: .
CDR3 DNA: TGTGCCAGCAGTCCGCGCGGGACAGGCGACCAGCCCCAGCATTTT
CDR3 protein: CASSPRGTGDQPQHF

V gene: TRBV27
J gene: TRBJ2-1
D gene: .
clone size: .
CDR3 DNA: TGTGCCAGCAGCCTAACGATGAAGGACTCCAATGAGCAGTTCTTC
CDR3 protein: CASSLTMKDSNEQFF

V gene: TRBV21-1
J gene: TRBJ1-1
D gene: .
clone size: .
CDR3 DNA: TGTGCCAGCACCCCGGCGCCTCGGGGGATCAACACTGAAGCTTTCTTT
CDR3 protein: CASTPAPRGINTEAFF

V gene: TRBV28
J gene: TRBJ1-6
D gene: .
clone size: .
CDR3 DNA: TGTGCCAGCAGTCTAGGGGCCACGGGCTCCTATAATTCACCCCTCCACTTT
CDR3 protein: CASSLGATGSYNSPLHF

V gene: TRBV5-1
J gene: TRBJ2-3
D gene: TRBD2
clone size: .
CDR3 DNA: TGCGCCAGCAGCCTCGGGACTAGCGAAGATACGCAGTATTTT
CDR3 protein: CASSLGTSEDTQYF

V gene: TRBV29-1
J gene: TRBJ2-1
D gene: TRBD2
clone size: once
CDR3 DNA: TGCAGCGTTAACCTAGCGGGGGGCTACAATGAGCAGTTCTTC
CDR3 protein: CSVNLAGGYNEQFF

V gene: TRBV27
J gene: TRBJ2-5
D gene: TRBD2
clone size: .
CDR3 DNA: TGTGCCAGCAGTTTGGGAGCGGGGGCCGTCCAAGAGACCCAGTACTTC
CDR3 protein: CASSLGAGAVQETQYF

V gene: TRBV27
J gene: TRBJ2-1
D gene: TRBD1
clone size: .
CDR3 DNA: TGTGCCAGCACCCTCACTCCCGGGACAGGGATTCTTGAGCAGTTCTTC
CDR3 protein: CASTLTPGTGILEQFF

V gene: TRBV11-2
J gene: TRBJ2-5
D gene: TRBD1
clone size: .
CDR3 DNA: TGTGCCAGCAGCTTGGGACAGGTGTACCAAGAGACCCAGTACTTC
CDR3 protein: CASSLGQVYQETQYF

V gene: TRBV2
J gene: TRBJ1-1
D gene: TRBD1
clone size: .
CDR3 DNA: TGTGCCAGCAGTGGCCGGGACAGGGGAGGCACTGAAGCTTTCTTT
CDR3 protein: CASSGRDRGGTEAFF

V gene: TRBV9
J gene: TRBJ2-1
D gene: .
clone size: .
CDR3 DNA: TGTGCCAGCAGCTTAACAGACACTTTCTACAATGAGCAGTTCTTC
CDR3 protein: CASSLTDTFYNEQFF

V gene: TRBV15
J gene: TRBJ1-1
D gene: .
clone size: .
CDR3 DNA: TGTGCCACCAGCAGACGGTCGCGGGAAAGGGATGAAGCTTTCTTT
CDR3 protein: CATSRRSRERDEAFF

V gene: TRBV7-8
J gene: TRBJ2-1
D gene: .
clone size: .
CDR3 DNA: TGTGCCAGCAGCTTAGGGGTCACAGGCTACAATGAGCAGTTCTTC
CDR3 protein: CASSLGVTGYNEQFF

V gene: TRBV5-1
J gene: TRBJ2-3
D gene: TRBD2
clone size: once
CDR3 DNA: TGCGCCAGCAGTTTTTGGGGAGTGACTAGCGGTAGCACAGATACGCAGTATTTT
CDR3 protein: CASSFWGVTSGSTDTQYF

V gene: TRBV5-6
J gene: TRBJ2-7
D gene: TRBD1
clone size: .
CDR3 DNA: TGTGCCAGCAGCTTTGGGACAGGGGACTACGAGCAGTACTTC
CDR3 protein: CASSFGTGDYEQYF

V gene: TRBV15
J gene: TRBJ1-4
D gene: .
clone size: .
CDR3 DNA: TGTGCCACCAGCCCAGGCAGGTTTAATGAAAAACTGTTTTTT
CDR3 protein: CATSPGRFNEKLFF

V gene: TRBV9
J gene: TRBJ2-1
D gene: .
clone size: .
CDR3 DNA: TGTGCCAGCACCAGGACTTCCGTTTACAATGAGCAGTTCTTC
CDR3 protein: CASTRTSVYNEQFF

V gene: TRBV4-1
J gene: TRBJ1-1
D gene: .
clone size: .
CDR3 DNA: TGCGCCAGCAGCCTAGTCGGAGGCCAAGCTTTCTTT
CDR3 protein: CASSLVGGQAFF

V gene: TRBV9
J gene: TRBJ2-3
D gene: .
clone size: .
CDR3 DNA: TGTGCCAGCACCTCCGCCCTGATAGACAGGTCCACAGATACGCAGTATTTT
CDR3 protein: CASTSALIDRSTDTQYF

V gene: TRBV4-2
J gene: TRBJ1-3
D gene: TRBD1
clone size: few
CDR3 DNA: TGTGCCAGCAGCCAGGGACAGGGGCTTTCTGGAAACACCATATATTTT
CDR3 protein: CASSQGQGLSGNTIYF

V gene: TRBV6-5
J gene: TRBJ2-7
D gene: TRBD1
clone size: .
CDR3 DNA: TGTGCCAGCAGTTACTCGACAGGGGAGCAGTACTTC
CDR3 protein: CASSYSTGEQYF

V gene: TRBV4-1
J gene: TRBJ2-3
D gene: .
clone size: .
CDR3 DNA: TGCGCCAGCAGCCAAGACAGGGTCACAGATACGCAGTATTTT
CDR3 protein: CASSQDRVTDTQYF

V gene: TRBV5-1
J gene: TRBJ2-7
D gene: .
clone size: .
CDR3 DNA: TGCGCCAGCAGCTTGGAAGGGCAGGGAGGTTACTACGAGCAGTACTTC
CDR3 protein: CASSLEGQGGYYEQYF

V gene: TRBV6-5
J gene: TRBJ2-3
D gene: TRBD1
clone size: .
CDR3 DNA: TGTGCCAGCAAAAGACAGGGGCCAGATACGCAGTATTTT
CDR3 protein: CASKRQGPDTQYF

V gene: TRBV19
J gene: TRBJ2-5
D gene: TRBD1
clone size: .
CDR3 DNA: TGTGCCAGTCGACAGGGGGCGAAGGAGACCCAGTACTTC
CDR3 protein: CASRQGAKETQYF

V gene: TRBV30
J gene: TRBJ1-5
D gene: .
clone size: .
CDR3 DNA: TGTGCCTGGAGTGTTTTCCAGTCTTATAGCAATCAGCCCCAGCATTTT
CDR3 protein: CAWSVFQSYSNQPQHF

V gene: TRBV30
J gene: TRBJ1-5
D gene: .
clone size: .
CDR3 DNA: TGTGCCTACGCGGAAGACAGCCATCAGCCCCAGCATTTT
CDR3 protein: CAYAEDSHQPQHF

V gene: TRBV9
J gene: TRBJ2-1
D gene: TRBD2
clone size: .
CDR3 DNA: TGTGCCAGCAGCGCGTCTGGGCTAGCGGGGTACAATGAGCAGTTCTTC
CDR3 protein: CASSASGLAGYNEQFF

V gene: TRBV28
J gene: TRBJ2-7
D gene: TRBD2
clone size: .
CDR3 DNA: TGTGCCAGCAGATCCGGACTAGCGGGAGCCCCGTCCTACGAGCAGTACTTC
CDR3 protein: CASRSGLAGAPSYEQYF

V gene: TRBV18
J gene: TRBJ2-7
D gene: .
clone size: .
CDR3 DNA: TGTGCCAGCTCACCACCGAACTCGGGGTTTGGCTACGAGCAGTACTTC
CDR3 protein: CASSPPNSGFGYEQYF

V gene: TRBV28
J gene: TRBJ2-3
D gene: TRBD2
clone size: .
CDR3 DNA: TGTGCCAGCAGCTCCCCTGGCACTAGCGCCACAGATACGCAGTATTTT
CDR3 protein: CASSSPGTSATDTQYF

V gene: TRBV6-5
J gene: TRBJ1-4
D gene: TRBD1
clone size: .
CDR3 DNA: TGTGCCAGCAGGGGGACAGCCACTAATGAAAAACTGTTTTTT
CDR3 protein: CASRGTATNEKLFF

V gene: TRBV18
J gene: TRBJ2-7
D gene: .
clone size: .
CDR3 DNA: TGTGCCAGCTCATCCCCCTCTGAGCAGTACTTC
CDR3 protein: CASSSPSEQYF

V gene: TRBV10-3
J gene: TRBJ2-2
D gene: .
clone size: .
CDR3 DNA: TGTGCCATCAGTGGGCGGGGCGTGCACACCGGGGAGCTGTTTTTT
CDR3 protein: CAISGRGVHTGELFF